Following are 9 T cell receptor beta chains from one sample sequenced in a study of blood T cell repertoires in COVID-19. This table comes from immunoSEQ multiplex PCR, and its TCRdb copy is limited to in-frame clones, with some not included. The sample holds about 180,000 clones, 81% seen once. Specimen: peripheral blood. All receptors come from a woman aged 80 or older with COVID-19, enrolled during active disease.

J is TRBJ1-1 and V is TRBV11-3; tentative D call: TRBD1 (5 bases). Germline V CDR1 and CDR2: SGHNT, YENEEA. The CDR3 runs 18 residues. V dropped 0 bases and J dropped 4 bases, with 21 bases sitting between them. CDR3 sequence (DNA): TGTGCCAGCAGCTTAGATATCGGACATCCTCCGGGGGGCACTGAAGCTTTCTTT. This sequence encodes CASSLDIGHPPGGTEAFF.

This chain uses TRBV12-5 with TRBJ1-1; no definite D call. V dropped 1 base and J dropped 0 bases, with 3 bases sitting between them. Per the germline V gene, CDR1 is LGHNT and CDR2 is FRNRAP. The CDR3 contains 13 residues. The CDR3 DNA is TGTGCTAGTGGTTTGGGGCTGAACACTGAAGCTTTCTTT. It encodes CASGLGLNTEAFF. Based on the CDR3 plus reference TRBV12-5 and TRBJ1-1, the full variable domain is DARVTQTPRHKVTEMGQEVTMRCQPILGHNTVFWYRQTMMQGLELLAYFRNRAPLDDSGMPKDRFSAEMPDATLATLKIQPSEPRDSAVYFCASGLGLNTEAFFGQGTRLTVV.

The chain joins TRBV2 to TRBJ1-2, with 7 bases identical to TRBD1. The V gene's germline CDR1 is SNHLY and CDR2 FYNNEI. CDR3 length: 12 amino acids. V lost 7 bases, J lost 7 bases, and 6 bases stayed unmatched. The CDR3 sequence: CASTPYRGGYTF. DNA for the CDR3: TGTGCCAGCACCCCATACAGGGGTGGCTACACCTTC.

CDR3 in DNA: TGTGCCAGCAGCCCCGCGGGGGGCACCTACAATGAGCAGTTCTTC. It is translated as CASSPAGGTYNEQFF. J is TRBJ2-1 and V is TRBV11-3; 8 bases are shared with TRBD2. The CDR3 consists of 15 residues. Germline trimming cut 5 bases from V and 2 bases from J; bases unmatched to any gene: 5. CDR1 and CDR2 from the germline V gene are SGHNT and YENEEA. The complete variable domain, with remaining parts taken from reference TRBV11-3 and TRBJ2-1, reads EAGVVQSPRYKIIEKKQPVAFWCNPISGHNTLYWYLQNLGQGPELLIRYENEEAVDDSQLPKDRFSAERLKGVDSTLKIQPAELGDSAVYLCASSPAGGTYNEQFFGPGTRLTVL.

The rearrangement links TRBV5-1 to TRBJ2-1; TRBD2 agrees at 8 bases. CDR3 length: 15 residues. V was pared by 4 bases and J by 9 bases, with 12 bases of the junction left unmatched. Germline V lookup: CDR1 SGHRS, CDR2 YFSETQ. The CDR3 region is CASSPQTSEGTEQFF. In DNA form, the CDR3 reads TGCGCCAGCAGCCCGCAGACTAGCGAGGGGACTGAGCAGTTCTTC.

CDR3 sequence reads: CASSWSSGGGEETQYF. Here the CDR3 DNA reads TGTGCCAGCAGCTGGTCTAGCGGGGGGGGCGAAGAGACCCAGTACTTC. The rearrangement uses TRBV7-2 and TRBJ2-5; 12 nucleotides match TRBD2. Germline-derived CDR1 and CDR2 are SGHTA and FQGNSA. This CDR3 region has 16 residues. The V gene end was trimmed by 4 bases and the J gene end by 3 bases; junction bases not matched to a gene: 6.

The chain combines TRBV6-5 with TRBJ2-7; 7 bases map to TRBD2. Trimming took 6 bases from V and 3 from J; bases not matched to a gene: 11. This CDR3 has 15 amino acids. Germline V gives CDR1 MNHEY, CDR2 SVGAGI. DNA of the CDR3: TGTGCCAGCAGGGATCGGGCTAGCGGCCGCTACGAGCAGTACTTC. Amino acid sequence: CASRDRASGRYEQYF.

The chain recombines TRBV9 with TRBJ1-1, with 11 nucleotides matching TRBD1. The V gene's germline CDR1 is SGDLS and CDR2 YYNGEE. V was clipped by 3 bases and J by 5 bases; unmatched bases: 6. The CDR3 length is 15 residues. CDR3 region: CASSDGQGASTEAFF. CDR3 coding DNA: TGTGCCAGCAGCGACGGACAGGGGGCGAGTACTGAAGCTTTCTTT.

The chain recombines TRBV9 with TRBJ2-3, with D possibly matching TRBD2 (6 bases). V lost 4 bases and J 0 bases, leaving 12 bases between the germline ends. Germline assignment: CDR1 SGDLS and CDR2 YYNGEE. The CDR3 is 15 residues long. The CDR3 sequence: CASSYSGLSTDTQYF. The CDR3 DNA is TGTGCCAGCAGCTACTCGGGACTTAGCACAGATACGCAGTATTTT. Based on the CDR3 plus reference TRBV9 and TRBJ2-3, the full variable domain is DSGVTQTPKHLITATGQRVTLRCSPRSGDLSVYWYQQSLDQGLQFLIQYYNGEERAKGNILERFSAQQFPDLHSELNLSSLELGDSALYFCASSYSGLSTDTQYFGPGTRLTVL.